This note documents a single T cell receptor beta chain sequence. Its antigen remains unidentified. No qualities accompany the bases; no much larger clone lies one base away. CDR3 length: 15 amino acids, cysteine to phenylalanine. Left in the record is the CDR3 DNA by itself, 45 bases read in frame from the first base. The CDR1 and CDR2 encoded by the germline V gene are SQVTM and ANQGSEA. V loses 6 bases, J loses 6 bases, and the germline ends lie 24 bases apart. Before TCR sequencing, CD3+CD8+ T cells were sorted from fresh PBMCs. Genomic DNA was isolated using the QIAamp DNA Blood Mini Kit and then sent out for immunoSEQ repertoire analysis. Using a standard quantity of genomic DNA template, multiplex PCR was run to amplify the CDR3 regions. An Illumina platform was used to sequence the PCR products. Turning to the authors' computational methods: Sequences were mapped to a reference, using V, D and J gene definitions from IMGT. A nearest-neighbor clustering algorithm merged closely related sequences to remove PCR and sequencing errors. V, D and J usage was examined in productive unique and total sequences using ImmunoSEQ Analyzer tools along with R version 3.6.1. TCRdb re-hosts the immuneACCESS table, in-frame sequences only. Its copies lack some clones; in the studies checked, an unresolved V gene accounts for under half of them, and the cause for the rest is not known. V, J and clone size are taken as reported in that table, and D and trimming were inferred from the DNA itself. Present in this sample are about 1,100 clones, around 90% of which were seen just once. Roughly 1.5% of the sample belongs to the ten largest clones.

This entry belongs to a study of immunodeficiency (dated by TCRdb to between 2017 and 2020). About the full investigation: Repertoire analysis was performed to search for VDJ recombination defects and oligoclonality.

On the study overall, not on this receptor specifically: Restricted TRB V-J pairing and lower productive entropy were observed in patient CD8+ T cells compared with control CD8+ T cells. In the entropy comparisons of patients against healthy controls, patients were shown as n=3 (open circles), and an effect of thymic development was suggested only as a possibility. Based on top-100 and total clonotype frequencies, severe oligoclonality was found in patient CD8+ T cells but not in patient CD4+ T cells.

The chain joins TRBV29-1 to TRBJ2-7; TRBD1 is perhaps the D gene, given 6 matching bases. This clonotype was obtained from a female donor. Sequencing was performed on CD8+ T cells from blood. The DNA sequence follows: TGCAGCGTCGCTAATTCCTTGGACAGCCACGGCGAGCAGTACTTC. Its protein reads: CSVANSLDSHGEQYF.